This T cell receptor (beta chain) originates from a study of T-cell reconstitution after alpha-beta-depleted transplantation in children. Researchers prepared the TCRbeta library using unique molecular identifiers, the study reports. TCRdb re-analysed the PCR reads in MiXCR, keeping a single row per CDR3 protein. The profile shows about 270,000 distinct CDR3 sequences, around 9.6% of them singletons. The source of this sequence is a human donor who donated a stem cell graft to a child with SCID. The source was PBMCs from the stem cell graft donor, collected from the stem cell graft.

The CDR3 spells CASSLATGTGLGETQYF. DNA of the CDR3: TGTGCCAGCAGTTTAGCCACAGGGACAGGGCTCGGAGAGACCCAGTACTTC. V is TRBV12-3 or TRBV12-4 and J is TRBJ2-5; TRBD1 matches 9 bases. J gave up 4 bases and V 0 bases, and 9 bases lay outside the gene matches. The CDR3 covers 17 residues.